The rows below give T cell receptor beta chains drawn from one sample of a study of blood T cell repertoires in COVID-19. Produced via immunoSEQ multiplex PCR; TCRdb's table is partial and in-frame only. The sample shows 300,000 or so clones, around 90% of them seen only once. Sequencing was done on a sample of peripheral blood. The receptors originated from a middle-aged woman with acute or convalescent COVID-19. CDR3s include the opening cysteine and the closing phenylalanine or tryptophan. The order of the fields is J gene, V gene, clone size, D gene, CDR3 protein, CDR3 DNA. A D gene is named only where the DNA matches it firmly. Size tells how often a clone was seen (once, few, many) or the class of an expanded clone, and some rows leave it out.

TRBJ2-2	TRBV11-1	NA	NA	CASSWLGRNTGELFF	TGTGCCAGCAGCTGGCTTGGTCGGAACACCGGGGAGCTGTTTTTT
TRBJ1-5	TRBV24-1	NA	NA	CATSDLDCLNQPQHF	TGTGCCACCAGTGATTTAGACTGCCTAAATCAGCCCCAGCATTTT
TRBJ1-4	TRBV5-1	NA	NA	CASSFGTHTEKLFF	TGCGCCAGCAGCTTCGGGACACACACTGAAAAACTGTTTTTT
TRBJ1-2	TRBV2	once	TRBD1	CASNQGTGGVYGYTF	TGTGCCAGCAATCAAGGAACAGGGGGCGTCTATGGCTACACCTTC
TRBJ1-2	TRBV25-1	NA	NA	CASSSAGLRDYGYTF	TGTGCCAGCAGTTCGGCCGGACTAAGGGACTATGGCTACACCTTC
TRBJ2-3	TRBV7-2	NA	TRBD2	CASSLTSGTDTQYF	TGTGCCAGCAGCTTGACTAGCGGGACAGATACGCAGTATTTT
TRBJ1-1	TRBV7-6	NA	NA	CASSLGPGGSTEAFF	TGTGCCAGCAGCTTAGGTCCGGGGGGGAGCACTGAAGCTTTCTTT
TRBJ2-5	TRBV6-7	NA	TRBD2	CASSLGCVGLAGAIQETQYF	TGTGCCAGCAGTTTAGGTTGTGTGGGACTAGCGGGGGCAATCCAAGAGACCCAGTACTTC
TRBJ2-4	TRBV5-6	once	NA	CASSLSWKELAKNIQYF	TGTGCCAGCAGCTTGTCGTGGAAGGAGCTAGCCAAAAACATTCAGTACTTC
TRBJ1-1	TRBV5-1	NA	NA	CASSPEGLMNTEAFF	TGCGCCAGCAGCCCAGAGGGCCTTATGAACACTGAAGCTTTCTTT
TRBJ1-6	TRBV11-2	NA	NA	CASSWSPSPLHF	TGTGCCAGCAGCTGGAGCCCCTCACCCCTCCACTTT
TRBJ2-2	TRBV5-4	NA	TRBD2	CASSLSRSGITGELFF	TGTGCCAGCAGCTTAAGCAGGAGCGGGATCACCGGGGAGCTGTTTTTT
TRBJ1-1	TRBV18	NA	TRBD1	CASPQGSEAFF	TGTGCCAGCCCACAGGGGTCTGAAGCTTTCTTT
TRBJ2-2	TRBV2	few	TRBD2	CASRGGTGELFF	TGTGCCAGCAGGGGGGGGACCGGGGAGCTGTTTTTT
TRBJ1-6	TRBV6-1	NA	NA	CASSEESSYNSPLHF	TGTGCCAGCAGTGAAGAGAGCTCCTATAATTCACCCCTCCACTTT
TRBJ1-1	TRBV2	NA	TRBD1	CASKGAGSRTEAFF	TGTGCCAGTAAGGGGGCAGGGTCCAGGACTGAAGCTTTCTTT
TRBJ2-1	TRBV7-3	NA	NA	CASSPSLGVASANEQFF	TGTGCCAGCAGCCCCTCCTTAGGTGTGGCTAGCGCCAATGAGCAGTTCTTC
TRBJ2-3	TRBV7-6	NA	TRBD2	CASSATGGLTDTQYF	TGTGCCAGCAGCGCGACGGGGGGGCTGACAGATACGCAGTATTTT
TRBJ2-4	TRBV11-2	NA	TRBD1	CASSSWTGGAKNIQYF	TGTGCCAGCAGCTCCTGGACAGGGGGAGCCAAAAACATTCAGTACTTC
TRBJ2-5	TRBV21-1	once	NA	CASSKAFGETGGRRAQYF	TGTGCCAGCAGCAAGGCATTTGGGGAGACAGGGGGTAGAAGGGCCCAGTACTTC
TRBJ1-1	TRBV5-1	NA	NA	CASSFGTDEAFF	TGCGCCAGCAGCTTTGGAACAGATGAAGCTTTCTTT
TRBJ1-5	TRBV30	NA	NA	CAWSPGGNQPQHF	TGTGCCTGGAGCCCAGGGGGCAATCAGCCCCAGCATTTT
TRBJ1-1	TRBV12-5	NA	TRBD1	CASAPGTAEAFF	TGTGCTAGTGCCCCCGGGACAGCTGAAGCTTTCTTT
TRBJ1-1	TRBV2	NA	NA	CASSETLRTGTEAFF	TGTGCCAGCAGTGAAACTCTTCGTACGGGGACTGAAGCTTTCTTT
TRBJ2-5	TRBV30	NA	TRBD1	CAWSVTGASGAQYF	TGTGCCTGGAGTGTTACAGGGGCCTCAGGGGCCCAGTACTTC
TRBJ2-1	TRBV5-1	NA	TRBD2	CASSSSGGRHNEQFF	TGCGCCAGCAGCTCTAGCGGGGGGCGACACAATGAGCAGTTCTTC
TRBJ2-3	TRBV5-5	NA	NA	CASSLALRGISTDTQYF	TGTGCCAGCAGCTTGGCCCTACGGGGGATAAGCACAGATACGCAGTATTTT
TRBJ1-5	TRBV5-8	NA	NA	CASRRREVNQPQHF	TGTGCCAGCAGGAGGAGGGAAGTCAATCAGCCCCAGCATTTT
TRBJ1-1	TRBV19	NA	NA	CATSSTVKSEAFF	TGTGCCACCTCGTCGACAGTTAAGTCTGAAGCTTTCTTT
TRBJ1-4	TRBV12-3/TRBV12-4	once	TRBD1	CASRPGQGGLFF	TGTGCCAGCAGACCAGGACAGGGGGGACTGTTTTTT
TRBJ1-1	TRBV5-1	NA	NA	CASSSREGGDTEAFF	TGCGCCAGCAGCTCCAGGGAGGGAGGGGACACTGAAGCTTTCTTT
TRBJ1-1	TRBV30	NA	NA	CAWSGLDRAFF	TGTGCCTGGAGTGGACTAGACAGAGCTTTCTTT
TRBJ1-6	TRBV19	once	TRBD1	CASSIRGFSPLHF	TGTGCCAGTAGTATCAGGGGGTTTTCACCCCTCCACTTT
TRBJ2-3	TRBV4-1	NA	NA	CASSLVAGTPDTQYF	TGCGCCAGCAGCCTCGTCGCCGGGACTCCAGATACGCAGTATTTT
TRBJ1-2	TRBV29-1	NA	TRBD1	CSVGVRDRDYGYTF	TGCAGCGTTGGGGTACGGGACAGGGACTATGGCTACACCTTC
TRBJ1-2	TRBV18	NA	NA	CASSPALDSVNYGYTF	TGTGCCAGCTCACCCGCCTTAGACAGCGTAAACTATGGCTACACCTTC
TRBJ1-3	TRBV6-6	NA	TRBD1	CASSYFDRGTGNTIYF	TGTGCCAGCAGTTATTTCGACAGGGGGACTGGAAACACCATATATTTT
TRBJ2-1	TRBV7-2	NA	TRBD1	CASTLGQGVNEQFF	TGTGCCAGCACCCTGGGACAGGGTGTCAATGAGCAGTTCTTC
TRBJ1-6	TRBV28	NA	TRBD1	CASSPRQGEYSPLHF	TGTGCCAGCAGTCCTCGACAGGGGGAGTACTCACCCCTCCACTTT
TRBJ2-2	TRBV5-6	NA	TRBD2	CASSFLAGANTGELFF	TGTGCCAGCAGCTTTTTAGCGGGGGCGAACACCGGGGAGCTGTTTTTT
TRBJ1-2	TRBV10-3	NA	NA	CAITPVVGVGAEGYTF	TGTGCCATCACCCCTGTCGTAGGTGTGGGGGCGGAAGGCTACACCTTC
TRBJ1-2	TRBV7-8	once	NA	CASSPRGASGYGYTF	TGTGCCAGCAGCCCCCGCGGGGCCTCCGGGTATGGCTACACCTTC
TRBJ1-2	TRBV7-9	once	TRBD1	CASSHRGRDYGYTF	TGTGCCAGCAGCCACAGGGGGCGCGACTATGGCTACACCTTC
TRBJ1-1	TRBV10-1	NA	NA	CASSEGSSPTRGAFF	TGCGCCAGCAGTGAAGGGTCGAGCCCTACTCGGGGAGCTTTCTTT
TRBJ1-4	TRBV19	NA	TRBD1	CASSNEQGRPNEKLFF	TGTGCCAGTAGTAATGAACAGGGGCGGCCTAATGAAAAACTGTTTTTT
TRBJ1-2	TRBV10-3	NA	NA	CAMRTTEYGYTF	TGTGCCATGAGAACGACGGAGTATGGCTACACCTTC
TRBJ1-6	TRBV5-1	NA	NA	CASSPSEGYNSPLHF	TGCGCCAGCAGCCCATCTGAGGGTTACAATTCACCCCTCCACTTT
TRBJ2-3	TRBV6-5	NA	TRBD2	CASSRRPTSRDTQYF	TGTGCCAGCAGCCGCCGCCCGACTAGCAGGGATACGCAGTATTTT
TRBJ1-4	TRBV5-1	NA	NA	CASSRGSLGTNEKLFF	TGCGCCAGCAGTCGGGGTTCCCTCGGGACTAATGAAAAACTGTTTTTT
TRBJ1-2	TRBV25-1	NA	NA	CASKGLSGGYTF	TGTGCCAGCAAGGGACTGTCGGGCGGCTACACCTTC
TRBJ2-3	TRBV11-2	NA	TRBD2	CASSSWTSGGAVADTQYF	TGTGCCAGCAGCTCGTGGACTAGCGGGGGGGCTGTAGCAGATACGCAGTATTTT
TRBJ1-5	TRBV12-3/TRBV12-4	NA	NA	CASTMGGPQHF	TGTGCCAGCACCATGGGGGGGCCCCAGCATTTT
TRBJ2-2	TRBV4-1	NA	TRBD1	CASSQEGGPLGELFF	TGCGCCAGCAGCCAAGAAGGGGGCCCCCTCGGGGAGCTGTTTTTT
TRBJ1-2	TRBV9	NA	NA	CASSVASGGVGYTF	TGTGCCAGCAGCGTAGCTTCGGGGGGCGTTGGCTACACCTTC
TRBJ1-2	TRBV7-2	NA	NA	CASSAPRGKDYGYTF	TGTGCCAGCAGCGCCCCCCGGGGGAAAGACTATGGCTACACCTTC
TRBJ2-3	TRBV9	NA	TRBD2	CASSVKGLARSGTDTQYF	TGTGCCAGCAGCGTAAAGGGACTAGCGCGGTCGGGCACAGATACGCAGTATTTT
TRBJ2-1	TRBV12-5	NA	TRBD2	CASGFSGGASNEQFF	TGTGCTAGTGGTTTTAGCGGGGGGGCCTCTAATGAGCAGTTCTTC
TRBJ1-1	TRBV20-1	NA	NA	CSARVNTEAFF	TGCAGTGCTAGAGTAAACACTGAAGCTTTCTTT
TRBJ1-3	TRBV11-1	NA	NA	CASSLERVPGNTIYF	TGTGCCAGCAGCTTAGAACGGGTCCCTGGAAACACCATATATTTT
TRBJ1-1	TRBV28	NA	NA	CASSFRGGEGAFF	TGTGCCAGCAGTTTCCGAGGGGGTGAAGGAGCTTTCTTT